This T cell receptor (beta chain) was sequenced for a study of T cell changes during pregnancy in multiple sclerosis. The assay was immunoSEQ multiplex PCR, and TCRdb's table has in-frame clones only and misses some. The sample shows tens of thousands of clones, roughly 90% of them seen only once. The CDR3 sequence is 15 residues long. Germline assignment: CDR1 SGHRS and CDR2 YFSETQ. Trimming took 2 bases from V and 7 from J, leaving 18 bases between them. Sequences were derived from CD4+ T cells from peripheral blood mononuclear cells, sampled in the second trimester of pregnancy. The V and J genes are TRBV5-1 and TRBJ1-1; D might be TRBD1 (5 bases). The receptor was derived from a female donor with multiple sclerosis, enrolled in a pregnancy study. In DNA form, the CDR3 reads TGCGCCAGCAGCTTAGGTACAGGCCCCAGGCTTGAAGCTTTCTTT. Translation: CASSLGTGPRLEAFF. Complete variable domain (other parts from reference TRBV5-1 and TRBJ1-1): KAGVTQTPRYLIKTRGQQVTLSCSPISGHRSVSWYQQTPGQGLQFLFEYFSETQRNKGNFPGRFSGRQFSNSRSEMNVSTLELGDSALYLCASSLGTGPRLEAFFGQGTRLTVV.